This T cell receptor (beta chain) was documented in a study of cytomegalovirus exposure and HLA in healthy donors. Study-wide findings and caveats: Cytomegalovirus status was reportedly diagnosed by the classifier with high specificity and sensitivity. When the data were analyzed later, several of the most significant clusters appeared to be linked to common viral pathogens. As a later analysis showed, a missense DCLRE1C variant was linked to trimming of TCR beta V- and J-genes. The authors assumed roughly uniform sequencing depth across donors for presence/absence analyses.

About this clone itself: What it binds is unknown.

PCR used 60 Vbeta primers and 13 Jbeta primers. Here immunoSEQ multiplex PCR was the method, and the copy in TCRdb shows in-frame clones only, minus some. This table holds around 170,000 clones, approximately 75% found once. The ends were cut back, 1 base at V and 2 bases at J, with 5 bases in the middle. Germline V gene sequence: CDR1 LNHDA, CDR2 SQIVND (reference sequence). CDR3 length: 13 amino acids. The J gene is TRBJ1-2, the V gene TRBV19; D is unclear. Specimen: PBMCs. This receptor was obtained from a girl aged 10-17 years in good health and CMV-seronegative. CDR3 protein: CASSIGRNYGYTF. CDR3 DNA sequence: TGTGCCAGTAGTATAGGCAGAAACTATGGCTACACCTTC.